This paragraph reports one T cell receptor beta chain. Its antigen is as yet unknown. This may stem from a read error, because a much larger clone lies one nucleotide away. The conserved phenylalanine or tryptophan is not found at the CDR3 terminus, so this likely reflects a read error. Amplification from RNA transcripts yielded the TCR beta CDR3 regions. Following a first-round RT-PCR that used HTBI primers, a second-round multiplex PCR was carried out. TCRdb used MiXCR to reprocess the multiplex PCR reads, holding one entry per CDR3 protein. Among hundreds of thousands of distinct CDR3 sequences listed, roughly 39% were seen once. CDR1 SGDLS and CDR2 YYNGEE come from the germline V gene. V dropped 3 bases and J dropped 4 bases, with 10 bases sitting between them. CDR3 length equals 13 residues. This record comes from a study of Graves' ophthalmopathy and Graves' hyperthyroidism. Points from the study as a whole: The model reached 70.59% sensitivity and around 72% specificity for predicting ophthalmopathy progression.

This sequence originates from an adult man with Graves' ophthalmopathy. The chain recombines TRBV9 with TRBJ1-2; a possible D gene is TRBD1 (5 bases). The sample comprised peripheral blood. CDR3: CASSGWDLYGYTL. As DNA, the CDR3 is TGTGCCAGCAGCGGATGGGACCTCTATGGCTACACCCTC.